This T cell receptor beta chain was captured by sequencing in a study of blood T cell repertoires in COVID-19. Study details: Resolution of symptoms, clearance, or two negative PCRs was present in recovered Cohort 3 donors. Material from acute and convalescent COVID-19 was sourced from the United States, Italy and Spain. In each case, the material was cDNA or gDNA derived from T cells, B-cell-depleted T cells, or PBMCs.

J gave up 2 bases and V 4 bases, and 4 bases lay outside the gene matches. Germline lookup yields CDR1 KGHDR and CDR2 SFDVKD. The CDR3 has 15 amino acids. Sequencing was performed with immunoSEQ multiplex PCR; in TCRdb, only in-frame clones are kept and a portion is missing. The sample has over 110,000 clones; 75% to 90% are singletons. J is TRBJ1-5 and V is TRBV24-1, with TRBD1 matching 7 bases. The receptor was isolated from a man between 45 and 60 years old in a cohort exposed to, infected with or recovered from COVID-19 (not recorded which). Sequencing was performed on PBMCs or T cells enriched from blood (not recorded which). DNA for the CDR3: TGTGCCACCAGTGACCCCGGGACAGGCAATCAGCCCCAGCATTTT. It encodes CATSDPGTGNQPQHF.